This T cell receptor (beta chain) emerged from a study of blood T cell repertoires in COVID-19. Study in general: Researchers got acute and convalescent COVID-19 samples from the United States, Italy and Spain. PBMCs, B-cell-depleted T cells, or T cells were the source of the cDNA or gDNA that made up the material.

Data came from immunoSEQ multiplex PCR; TCRdb stores just in-frame clones and leaves some out. The repertoire holds roughly 260,000 clones, with about nine tenths as singletons. The CDR3 is 13 residues long. Germline-derived CDR1 and CDR2 are MDHEN and SYDVKM. V dropped 8 bases and J dropped 6; count of bases not matched to a gene: 8. The chain has TRBV28 and TRBJ2-7, with 9 bases identical to TRBD2. This TCR was sampled from a woman between 50 and 59 years old who had recovered from COVID-19. Specimen: peripheral blood. CDR3 nucleotide sequence: TGTGCCAGCCTCAGTAGCGGGAGAAGCGAGCAGTACTTC. Protein: CASLSSGRSEQYF.